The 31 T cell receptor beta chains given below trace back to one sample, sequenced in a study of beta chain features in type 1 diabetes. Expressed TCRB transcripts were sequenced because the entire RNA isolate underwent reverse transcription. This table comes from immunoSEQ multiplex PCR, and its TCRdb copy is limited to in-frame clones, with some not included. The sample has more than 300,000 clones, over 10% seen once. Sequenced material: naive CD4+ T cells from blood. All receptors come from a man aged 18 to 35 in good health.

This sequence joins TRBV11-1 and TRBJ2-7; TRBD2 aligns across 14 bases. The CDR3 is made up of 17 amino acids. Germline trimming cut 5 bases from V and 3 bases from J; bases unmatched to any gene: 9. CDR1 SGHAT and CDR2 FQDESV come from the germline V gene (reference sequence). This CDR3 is CASSLTGTSGSSYEQYF. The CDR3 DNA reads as TGTGCCAGCAGCCTCACCGGGACTAGCGGGAGCAGCTACGAGCAGTACTTC.

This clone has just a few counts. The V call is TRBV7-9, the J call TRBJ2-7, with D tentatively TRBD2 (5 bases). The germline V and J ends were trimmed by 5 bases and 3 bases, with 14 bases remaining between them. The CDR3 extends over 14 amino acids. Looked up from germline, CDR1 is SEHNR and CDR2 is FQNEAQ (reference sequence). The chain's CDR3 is CASSQSGFNYEQYF. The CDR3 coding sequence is TGTGCCAGCAGCCAGTCGGGATTCAACTACGAGCAGTACTTC.

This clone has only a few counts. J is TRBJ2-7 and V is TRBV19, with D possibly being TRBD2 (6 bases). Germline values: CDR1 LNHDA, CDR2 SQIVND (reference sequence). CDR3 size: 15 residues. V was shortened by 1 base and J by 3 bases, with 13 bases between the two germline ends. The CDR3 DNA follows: TGTGCCAGTAGTATAGGAGGTCGCGGGATCTACGAGCAGTACTTC. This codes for CASSIGGRGIYEQYF.

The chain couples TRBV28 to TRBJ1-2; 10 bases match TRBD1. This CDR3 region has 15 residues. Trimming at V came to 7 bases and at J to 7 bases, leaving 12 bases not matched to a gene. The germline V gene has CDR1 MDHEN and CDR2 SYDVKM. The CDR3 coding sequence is TGTGCCAGCACCAGCTTAAAGACAGGGGGCGGTGGCTACACCTTC. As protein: CASTSLKTGGGGYTF.

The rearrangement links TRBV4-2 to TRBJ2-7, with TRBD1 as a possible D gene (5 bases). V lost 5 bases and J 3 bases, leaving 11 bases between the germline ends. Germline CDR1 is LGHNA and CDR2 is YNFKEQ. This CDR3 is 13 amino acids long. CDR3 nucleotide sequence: TGTGCCAGCAGCATGGACATCTACTACGAGCAGTACTTC. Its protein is CASSMDIYYEQYF.

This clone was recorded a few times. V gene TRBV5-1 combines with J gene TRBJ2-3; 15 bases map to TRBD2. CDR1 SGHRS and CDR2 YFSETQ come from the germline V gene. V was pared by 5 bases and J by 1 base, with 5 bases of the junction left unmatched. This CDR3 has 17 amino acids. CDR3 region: CASSPRTSGRGTDTQYF. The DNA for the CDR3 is TGCGCCAGCAGTCCAAGGACTAGCGGGAGGGGCACAGATACGCAGTATTTT. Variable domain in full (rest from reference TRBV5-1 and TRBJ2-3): KAGVTQTPRYLIKTRGQQVTLSCSPISGHRSVSWYQQTPGQGLQFLFEYFSETQRNKGNFPGRFSGRQFSNSRSEMNVSTLELGDSALYLCASSPRTSGRGTDTQYFGPGTRLTVL.

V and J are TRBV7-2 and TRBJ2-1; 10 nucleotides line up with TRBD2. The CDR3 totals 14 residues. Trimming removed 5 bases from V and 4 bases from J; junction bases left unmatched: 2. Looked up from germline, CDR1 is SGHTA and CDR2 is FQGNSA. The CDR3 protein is CASSLTSGYNEQFF. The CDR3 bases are TGTGCCAGCAGCCTGACTAGCGGGTACAATGAGCAGTTCTTC. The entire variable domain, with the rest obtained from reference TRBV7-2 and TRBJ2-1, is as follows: GAGVSQSPSNKVTEKGKDVELRCDPISGHTALYWYRQSLGQGLEFLIYFQGNSAPDKSGLPSDRFSAERTGGSVSTLTIQRTQQEDSAVYLCASSLTSGYNEQFFGPGTRLTVL.

CDR3 nucleotides: TGTGCCAGCAGTGAATCGTATTCACCCCTCCACTTT. The encoded protein is CASSESYSPLHF. The chain carries TRBV25-1 and TRBJ1-6, with D unclear. V shed 1 base and J shed 8 bases, with 3 bases lying between them. This CDR3 is built from 12 residues. CDR1 MGHDK and CDR2 SYGVNS come from the germline V gene. The entire variable domain, with the rest obtained from reference TRBV25-1 and TRBJ1-6, is as follows: EADIYQTPRYLVIGTGKKITLECSQTMGHDKMYWYQQDPGMELHLIHYSYGVNSTEKGDLSSESTVSRIRTEHFPLTLESARPSHTSQYLCASSESYSPLHFGNGTRLTVT.

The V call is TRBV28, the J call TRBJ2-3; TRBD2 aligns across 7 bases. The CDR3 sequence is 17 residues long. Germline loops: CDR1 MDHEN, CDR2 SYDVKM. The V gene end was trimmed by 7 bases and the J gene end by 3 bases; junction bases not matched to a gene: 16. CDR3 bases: TGTGCCAGCACCCTGCGGGCTTTGCGGGGGAGAACAGATACGCAGTATTTT. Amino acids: CASTLRALRGRTDTQYF.

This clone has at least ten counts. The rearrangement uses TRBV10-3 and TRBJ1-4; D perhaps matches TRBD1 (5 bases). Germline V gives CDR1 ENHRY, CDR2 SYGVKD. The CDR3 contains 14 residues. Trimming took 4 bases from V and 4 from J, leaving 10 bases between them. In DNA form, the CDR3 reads TGTGCCATCAGTGTGTCACAGGTTAATGAAAAACTGTTTTTT. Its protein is CAISVSQVNEKLFF.

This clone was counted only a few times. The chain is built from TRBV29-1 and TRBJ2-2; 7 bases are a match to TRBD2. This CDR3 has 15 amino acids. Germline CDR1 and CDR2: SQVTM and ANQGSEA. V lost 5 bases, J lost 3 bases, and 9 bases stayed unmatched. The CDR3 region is CSVTRAGIHTGELFF. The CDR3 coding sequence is TGCAGCGTTACCAGAGCGGGGATTCACACCGGGGAGCTGTTTTTT.

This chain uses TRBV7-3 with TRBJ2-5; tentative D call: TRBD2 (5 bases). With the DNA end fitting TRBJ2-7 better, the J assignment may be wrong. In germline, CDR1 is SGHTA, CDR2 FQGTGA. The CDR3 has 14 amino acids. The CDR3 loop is CASSEGGGLYEQYF. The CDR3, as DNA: TGTGCCAGCAGCGAGGGTGGTGGCTTGTACGAGCAGTACTTC.

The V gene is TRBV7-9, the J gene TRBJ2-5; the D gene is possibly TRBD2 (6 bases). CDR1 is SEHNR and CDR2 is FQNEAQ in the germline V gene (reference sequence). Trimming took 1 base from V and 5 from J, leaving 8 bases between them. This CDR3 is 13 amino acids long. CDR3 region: CASSLVGTETQYF. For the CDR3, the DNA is TGTGCCAGCAGCTTAGTAGGGACTGAGACCCAGTACTTC.

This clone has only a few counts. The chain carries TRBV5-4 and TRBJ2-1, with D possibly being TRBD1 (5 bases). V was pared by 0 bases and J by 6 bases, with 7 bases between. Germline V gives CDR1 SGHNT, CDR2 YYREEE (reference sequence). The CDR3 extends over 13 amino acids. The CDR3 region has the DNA TGTGCCAGCAGCTTGGCAGGGTCCAATGAGCAGTTCTTC. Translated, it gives CASSLAGSNEQFF.

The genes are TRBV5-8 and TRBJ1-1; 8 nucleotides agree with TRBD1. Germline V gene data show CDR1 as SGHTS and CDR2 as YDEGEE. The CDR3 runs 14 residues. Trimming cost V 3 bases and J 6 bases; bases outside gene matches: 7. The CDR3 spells CASSSDRAFAEAFF. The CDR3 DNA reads TGTGCCAGCAGCTCGGACAGGGCGTTCGCTGAAGCTTTCTTT.

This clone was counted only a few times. This chain's CDR3 is CATSRQGDNSPLHF. In nucleotides, the CDR3 is TGTGCCACCAGCAGACAGGGGGATAATTCACCCCTCCACTTT. The genes are TRBV15 and TRBJ1-6, with 7 bases matching TRBD1. Per the germline V gene, CDR1 is LNHNV and CDR2 is YYDKDF (reference sequence). CDR3 length: 14 residues. Trimming took 2 bases from V and 5 from J; bases not matched to a gene: 0.

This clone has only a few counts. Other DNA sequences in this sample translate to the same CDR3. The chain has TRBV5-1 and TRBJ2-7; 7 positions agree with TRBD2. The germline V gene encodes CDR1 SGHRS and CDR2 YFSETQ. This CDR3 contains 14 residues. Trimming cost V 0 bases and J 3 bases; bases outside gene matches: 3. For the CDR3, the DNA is TGCGCCAGCAGCTTGGGGGCGGGAGTCTACGAGCAGTACTTC. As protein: CASSLGAGVYEQYF. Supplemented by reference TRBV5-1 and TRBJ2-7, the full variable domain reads KAGVTQTPRYLIKTRGQQVTLSCSPISGHRSVSWYQQTPGQGLQFLFEYFSETQRNKGNFPGRFSGRQFSNSRSEMNVSTLELGDSALYLCASSLGAGVYEQYFGPGTRLTVT.

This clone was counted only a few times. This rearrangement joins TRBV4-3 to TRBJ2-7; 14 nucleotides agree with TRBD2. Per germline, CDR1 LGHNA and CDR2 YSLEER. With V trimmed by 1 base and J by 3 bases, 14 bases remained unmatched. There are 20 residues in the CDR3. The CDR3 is CASSQGPGTGTSGRLYEQYF. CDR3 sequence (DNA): TGCGCCAGCAGCCAAGGCCCCGGGACAGGGACTAGCGGGAGACTCTACGAGCAGTACTTC.

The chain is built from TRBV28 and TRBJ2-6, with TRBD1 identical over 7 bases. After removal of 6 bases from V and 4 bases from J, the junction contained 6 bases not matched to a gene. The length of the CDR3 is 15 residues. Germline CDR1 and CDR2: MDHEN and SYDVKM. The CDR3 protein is CASRTGVAGANVLTF. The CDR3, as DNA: TGTGCCAGCAGAACAGGGGTAGCAGGGGCCAACGTCCTGACTTTC.

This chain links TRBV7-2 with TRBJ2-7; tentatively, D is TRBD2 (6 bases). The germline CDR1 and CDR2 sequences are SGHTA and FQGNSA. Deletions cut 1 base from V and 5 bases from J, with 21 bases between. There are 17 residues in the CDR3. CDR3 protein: CASSLEYGSGLSDEQYF. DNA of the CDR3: TGTGCCAGCAGCTTAGAATATGGGTCGGGACTGAGCGACGAGCAGTACTTC.

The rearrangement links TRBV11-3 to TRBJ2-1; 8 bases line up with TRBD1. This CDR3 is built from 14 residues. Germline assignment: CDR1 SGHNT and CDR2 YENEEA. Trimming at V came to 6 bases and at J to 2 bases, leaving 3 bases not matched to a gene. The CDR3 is CASSPGGTYNEQFF. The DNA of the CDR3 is TGTGCCAGCAGTCCAGGGGGCACCTACAATGAGCAGTTCTTC. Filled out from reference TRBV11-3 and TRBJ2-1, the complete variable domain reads EAGVVQSPRYKIIEKKQPVAFWCNPISGHNTLYWYLQNLGQGPELLIRYENEEAVDDSQLPKDRFSAERLKGVDSTLKIQPAELGDSAVYLCASSPGGTYNEQFFGPGTRLTVL.

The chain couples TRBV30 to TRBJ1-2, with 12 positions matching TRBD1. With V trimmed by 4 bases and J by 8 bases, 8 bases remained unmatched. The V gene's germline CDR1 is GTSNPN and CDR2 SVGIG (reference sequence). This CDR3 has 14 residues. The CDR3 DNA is TGTGCCTGGACCCTATCCGGGACAGGGGGCGGCTACACCTTC. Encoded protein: CAWTLSGTGGGYTF.

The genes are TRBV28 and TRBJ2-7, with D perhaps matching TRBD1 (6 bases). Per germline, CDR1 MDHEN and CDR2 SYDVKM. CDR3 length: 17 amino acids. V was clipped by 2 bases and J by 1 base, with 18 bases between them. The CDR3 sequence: CASSLGLGQKPSYEQYF. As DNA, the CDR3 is TGTGCCAGCAGTTTAGGTCTCGGACAGAAACCATCCTACGAGCAGTACTTC.

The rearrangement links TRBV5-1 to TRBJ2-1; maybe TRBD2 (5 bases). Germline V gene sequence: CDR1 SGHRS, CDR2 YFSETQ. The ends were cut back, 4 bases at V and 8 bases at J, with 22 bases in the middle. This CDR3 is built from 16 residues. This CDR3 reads CASSLGASGGLHEQFF. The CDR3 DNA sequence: TGCGCCAGCAGCCTTGGTGCCAGCGGTGGTTTACATGAGCAGTTCTTC.

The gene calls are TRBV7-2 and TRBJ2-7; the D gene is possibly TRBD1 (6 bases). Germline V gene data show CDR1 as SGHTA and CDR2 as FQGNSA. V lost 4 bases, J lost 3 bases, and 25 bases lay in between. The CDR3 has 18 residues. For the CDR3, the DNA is TGTGCCAGCAGCTCCTTCGGACAGAGGTCGACCACCAGCTACGAGCAGTACTTC. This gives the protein CASSSFGQRSTTSYEQYF.

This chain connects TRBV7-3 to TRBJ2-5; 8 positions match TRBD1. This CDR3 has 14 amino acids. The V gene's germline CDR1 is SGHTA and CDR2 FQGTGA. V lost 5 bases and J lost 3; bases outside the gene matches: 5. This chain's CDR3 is CASSLTQGEETQYF. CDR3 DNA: TGTGCCAGCAGCCTTACACAGGGGGAAGAGACCCAGTACTTC. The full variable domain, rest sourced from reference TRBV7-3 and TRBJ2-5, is GAGVSQTPSNKVTEKGKYVELRCDPISGHTALYWYRQSLGQGPEFLIYFQGTGAADDSGLPNDRFFAVRPEGSVSTLKIQRTERGDSAVYLCASSLTQGEETQYFGPGTRLLVL.

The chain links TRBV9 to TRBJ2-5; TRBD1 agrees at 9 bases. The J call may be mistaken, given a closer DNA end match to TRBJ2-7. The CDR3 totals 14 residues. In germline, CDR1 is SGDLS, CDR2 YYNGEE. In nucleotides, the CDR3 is TGTGCCAGCAGCGAAGGACAGGGGATCTACGAGCAGTACTTC. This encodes CASSEGQGIYEQYF.

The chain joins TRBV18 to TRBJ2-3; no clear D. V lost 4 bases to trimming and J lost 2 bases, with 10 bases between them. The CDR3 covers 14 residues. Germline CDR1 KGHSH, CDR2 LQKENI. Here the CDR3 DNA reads TGTGCCAGCTCACTACGGTCTGTCACAGATACGCAGTATTTT. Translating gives CASSLRSVTDTQYF.

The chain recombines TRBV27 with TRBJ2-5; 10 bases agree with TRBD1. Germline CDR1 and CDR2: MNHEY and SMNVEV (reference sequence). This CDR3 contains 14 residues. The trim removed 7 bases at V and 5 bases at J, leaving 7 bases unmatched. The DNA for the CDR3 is TGTGCCAGCAAAACGACAGGGGGCGGGGAGACCCAGTACTTC. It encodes CASKTTGGGETQYF.

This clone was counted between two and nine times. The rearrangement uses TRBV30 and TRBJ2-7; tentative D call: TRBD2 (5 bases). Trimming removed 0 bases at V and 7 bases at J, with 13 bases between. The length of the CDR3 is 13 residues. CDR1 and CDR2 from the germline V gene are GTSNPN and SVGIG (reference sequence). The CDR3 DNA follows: TGTGCCTGGAGTGTGGCAGTTTCGGGGGAGCAGTACTTC. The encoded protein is CAWSVAVSGEQYF.

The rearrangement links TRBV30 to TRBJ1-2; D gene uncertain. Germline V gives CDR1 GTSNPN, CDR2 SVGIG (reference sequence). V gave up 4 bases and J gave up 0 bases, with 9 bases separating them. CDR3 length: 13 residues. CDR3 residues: CAWIPSANYGYTF. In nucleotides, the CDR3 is TGTGCCTGGATCCCGAGCGCTAACTATGGCTACACCTTC.